One TCR beta chain is described in this entry. The data originate from a study of blood T cell repertoires in COVID-19. For the study at large: T cells, B-cell-depleted T cells, or PBMCs provided the cDNA or gDNA that served as material.

CDR3 length equals 17 residues. The table came from immunoSEQ multiplex PCR; TCRdb's copy has only in-frame clones and leaves some out. The sample lists around 80,000 clones; about 80% were seen once. V gene TRBV21-1 combines with J gene TRBJ2-7; TRBD2 is the table's D call and was not checked against the DNA. TRBV21-1 is termed a pseudogene. The sample taken for sequencing was peripheral blood. The receptor comes from a man between 45 and 60 years old with active or convalescent COVID-19. CDR3 in DNA: TGTGCCAGCAGCAAACGAAAACCTCGAAAGGGCGGGGTCGAGCAGTACTTC. Translation gives CASSKRKPRKGGVEQYF.